This TCR beta chain was sequenced for a study of shared clonotypes between healthy human individuals. Study context: Donors had three CD4 naive, three CD4 memory, two CD8 naive and one CD8 memory plate apiece.

V dropped 4 bases and J dropped 10 bases, with 14 bases sitting between them. Germline V gene sequence: CDR1 WNHNN, CDR2 SYGVQD (reference sequence). There are 13 residues in the CDR3. Sorted-subset replicate PCRs used 150 to 200 ng of genomic DNA. This amount corresponded to tens of thousands of T cell genomes. Measured with immunoSEQ multiplex PCR; TCRdb has only the in-frame clones, and not every one. The sample holds around 2,000,000 clones, roughly 94% seen once. This receptor was obtained from a young man in good health. The chain employs TRBV10-1 and TRBJ2-1, with TRBD2 as a possible D gene (5 bases). Sample: naive CD4+ T cells sorted from blood. Subset: CD45RA+ positively selected. Here the CDR3 DNA reads TGCGCCAGCAGTGGGACTCCCCTCGACGAGCAGTTCTTC. Its translation: CASSGTPLDEQFF.